This entry is about one TCR beta chain. The data were taken from a study of blood T cell repertoires in COVID-19. Study overall: The United States, Italy and Spain provided the acute and convalescent COVID-19 samples. Sources were T cells, B-cell-depleted T cells, or PBMCs; the material itself was cDNA or gDNA.

In the original processing: Estimation of nucleated cell counts was performed using reference gene primer amplification. Generated by immunoSEQ multiplex PCR, the TCRdb table keeps only in-frame clones and is missing some. The D gene and trimming were derived from the DNA, and the V and J assignments and clone size from that table. Of 120,000 to 150,000 clones listed, approximately 78% were seen once; the top ten hold over 12%. Sequencing used peripheral blood. This TCR derives from a human donor with acute or convalescent COVID-19. The donor label of this sample is uncertain.

The CDR3 bases are TGCGCCAGCAGCGTCCGACAGGGGGCCCTACTTTTATTCGCCTCCTACGAGCAGTACTTC. This translates into CASSVRQGALLLFASYEQYF. V usage is TRBV10-1 and J usage is TRBJ2-7; 10 bases agree with TRBD1. The CDR3 is made up of 20 amino acids. V was pared by 6 bases and J by 0 bases, with 20 bases of the junction left unmatched. Per the germline V gene, CDR1 is WNHNN and CDR2 is SYGVQD (reference sequence).